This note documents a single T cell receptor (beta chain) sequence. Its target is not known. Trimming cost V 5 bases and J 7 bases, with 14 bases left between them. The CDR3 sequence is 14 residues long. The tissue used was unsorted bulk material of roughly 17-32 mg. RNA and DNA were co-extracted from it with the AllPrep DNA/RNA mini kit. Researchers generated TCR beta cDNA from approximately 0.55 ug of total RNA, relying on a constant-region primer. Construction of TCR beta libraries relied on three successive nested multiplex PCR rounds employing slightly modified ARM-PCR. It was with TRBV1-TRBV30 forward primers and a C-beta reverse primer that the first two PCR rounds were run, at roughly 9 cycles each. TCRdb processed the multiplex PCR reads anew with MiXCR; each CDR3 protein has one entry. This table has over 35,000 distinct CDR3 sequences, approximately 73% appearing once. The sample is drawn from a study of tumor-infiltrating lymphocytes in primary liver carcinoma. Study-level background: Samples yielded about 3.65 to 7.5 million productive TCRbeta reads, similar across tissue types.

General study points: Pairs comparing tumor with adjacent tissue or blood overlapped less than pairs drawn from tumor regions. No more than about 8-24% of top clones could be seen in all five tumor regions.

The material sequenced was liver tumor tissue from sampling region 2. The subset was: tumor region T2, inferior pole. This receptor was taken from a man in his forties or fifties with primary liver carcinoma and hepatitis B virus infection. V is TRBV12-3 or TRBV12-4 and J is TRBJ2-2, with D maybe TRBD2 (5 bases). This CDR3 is CASSTEGHVGELFF. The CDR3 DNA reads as TGTGCCAGCAGTACAGAGGGTCACGTCGGGGAGCTGTTTTTT.